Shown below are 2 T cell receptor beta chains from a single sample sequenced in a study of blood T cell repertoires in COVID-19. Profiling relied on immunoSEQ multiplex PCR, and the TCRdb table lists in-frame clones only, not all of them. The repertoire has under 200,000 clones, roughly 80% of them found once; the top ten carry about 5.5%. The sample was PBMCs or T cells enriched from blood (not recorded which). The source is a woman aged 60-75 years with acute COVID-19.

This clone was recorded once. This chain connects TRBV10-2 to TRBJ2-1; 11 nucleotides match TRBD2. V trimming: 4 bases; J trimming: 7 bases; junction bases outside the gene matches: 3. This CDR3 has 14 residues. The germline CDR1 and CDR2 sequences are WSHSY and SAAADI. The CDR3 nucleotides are TGCGCCAGCAGTGCCCCTAGCGGGAGGAATGAGCAGTTCTTC. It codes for CASSAPSGRNEQFF.

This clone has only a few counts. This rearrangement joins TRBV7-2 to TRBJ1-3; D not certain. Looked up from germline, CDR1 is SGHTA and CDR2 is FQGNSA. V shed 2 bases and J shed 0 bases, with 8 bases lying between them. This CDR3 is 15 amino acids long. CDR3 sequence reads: CASSLLSSSGNTIYF. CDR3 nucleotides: TGTGCCAGCAGCTTATTGTCCAGCTCTGGAAACACCATATATTTT.